A selection of T cell receptor beta chains follows, all from one sample in a study of T cells after somatic rescue of genetic block. Measured with immunoSEQ multiplex PCR; TCRdb has only the in-frame clones, and not every one. The sample has roughly 15,000 clones, about 70% seen once; the top ten hold more than 13%. The sample comprised peripheral blood mononuclear cells (PBMCs). The receptors come from a boy between 5 and 17 years old. CDR3s include the opening cysteine and the closing phenylalanine or tryptophan. Fields, in order: J gene, D gene, V gene, clone size, CDR3 protein, CDR3 DNA. D genes are given only for firm matches. The listing skips clone size in some rows; elsewhere it reads once, few, many or a size class.

TRBJ2-1	-	TRBV10-3	-	CAIAEPYTYNEQFF	TGTGCCATTGCTGAGCCTTATACTTACAATGAGCAGTTCTTC
TRBJ1-1	TRBD1	TRBV19	-	CASCRDRGMNTEAFF	TGTGCCAGTTGCCGGGACAGGGGTATGAACACTGAAGCTTTCTTT
TRBJ2-2	-	TRBV15	-	CATSSRGTGELFF	TGTGCCACCAGCTCCCGGGGGACCGGGGAGCTGTTTTTT
TRBJ2-7	-	TRBV6-1	-	CASRSYEQYF	TGTGCCAGCAGATCCTACGAGCAGTACTTC
TRBJ2-7	-	TRBV18	once	CASSLQVYEQYF	TGTGCCAGCTCACTTCAGGTATACGAGCAGTACTTC
TRBJ2-3	-	TRBV30	-	CAWSVRGLAADTQYF	TGTGCCTGGAGTGTACGGGGTCTAGCAGCAGATACGCAGTATTTT
TRBJ1-5	TRBD1	TRBV19	-	CASRPGTGAWDSNQPQHF	TGTGCCAGTAGGCCCGGGACAGGGGCGTGGGATAGCAATCAGCCCCAGCATTTT
TRBJ2-2	TRBD1	TRBV7-8	-	CASSFGQGWAGELFF	TGTGCCAGCAGCTTCGGACAGGGTTGGGCCGGGGAGCTGTTTTTT
TRBJ2-3	-	TRBV10-1	few	CASSEVQASTDTQYF	TGCGCCAGCAGTGAAGTCCAGGCTAGCACAGATACGCAGTATTTT
TRBJ1-2	TRBD1	TRBV30	-	CAWSVRGRGPSYGYTF	TGTGCCTGGAGTGTACGTGGCAGGGGGCCCTCCTATGGCTACACCTTC
TRBJ1-6	-	TRBV10-3	-	CATRDFYNSPLHF	TGTGCCACACGGGACTTCTATAATTCACCCCTCCACTTT
TRBJ2-5	-	TRBV18	-	CASSQQETQYF	TGTGCCAGCTCACAGCAAGAGACCCAGTACTTC
TRBJ2-7	-	TRBV6-1	few	CASSGRPGTSGGQYF	TGTGCCAGCAGTGGCCGACCAGGGACATCCGGGGGGCAGTACTTC
TRBJ2-3	-	TRBV7-3	-	CASSSAGLTDTQYF	TGTGCCAGCAGCTCAGCAGGTCTCACAGATACGCAGTATTTT
TRBJ1-2	-	TRBV6-5	-	CASSPLDGAPYGYTF	TGTGCCAGCAGTCCTTTGGACGGAGCCCCCTATGGCTACACCTTC
TRBJ2-1	-	TRBV5-5	-	CASSDPGTRDEQFF	TGTGCCAGCAGCGATCCCGGGACAAGGGATGAGCAGTTCTTC
TRBJ1-2	TRBD1	TRBV6-5	-	CASSSTGTNYGYTF	TGTGCCAGCAGTTCGACAGGGACCAACTATGGCTACACCTTC
TRBJ2-7	TRBD2	TRBV28	-	CASSLIGTSYEQYF	TGTGCCAGCAGTTTGATCGGGACTAGCTACGAGCAGTACTTC
TRBJ2-3	TRBD1	TRBV7-3	few	CASSFQGADTQYF	TGTGCCAGCAGCTTCCAGGGGGCAGATACGCAGTATTTT
TRBJ1-2	-	TRBV28	-	CASSSNRQSNYGYTF	TGTGCCAGCAGTTCCAACCGACAGAGCAACTATGGCTACACCTTC
TRBJ1-6	-	TRBV19	-	CASSIPENSPLHF	TGTGCCAGTAGTATACCAGAGAATTCACCCCTCCACTTT
TRBJ1-1	TRBD1	TRBV7-6	once	CASSLVDRGKTEAFF	TGTGCCAGCAGCTTAGTTGACAGGGGGAAAACTGAAGCTTTCTTT
TRBJ1-2	-	TRBV7-3	few	CASSSSQWAPSYGYTF	TGTGCCAGCAGCTCCTCTCAGTGGGCTCCCAGCTATGGCTACACCTTC
TRBJ2-5	-	TRBV6-1	once	CASAIGAQETQYF	TGTGCCAGCGCGATAGGGGCCCAAGAGACCCAGTACTTC
TRBJ2-3	-	TRBV6-1	-	CASIPTRTSTDTQYF	TGTGCCAGCATCCCGACTAGGACTAGCACAGATACGCAGTATTTT
TRBJ2-1	-	TRBV7-7	-	CASSLSGVGEQFF	TGTGCCAGCAGCTTGAGTGGGGTAGGTGAGCAGTTCTTC
TRBJ2-1	-	TRBV11-1	-	CASRGGYSYNEQFF	TGTGCCAGCAGAGGGGGGTACTCCTACAATGAGCAGTTCTTC
TRBJ2-7	-	TRBV28	once	CASSLAQIYEQYF	TGTGCCAGCAGTTTAGCTCAGATCTACGAGCAGTACTTC
TRBJ2-7	-	TRBV11-2	-	CASSPKGYEQYF	TGTGCCAGCAGCCCCAAAGGTTACGAGCAGTACTTC
TRBJ2-7	TRBD1	TRBV13	-	CASSTRTGGFHEQYF	TGTGCCAGCAGCACACGGACAGGGGGCTTCCACGAGCAGTACTTC
TRBJ2-7	TRBD2	TRBV5-6	few	CASSAGLAGPYEQYF	TGTGCCAGCAGCGCGGGACTAGCGGGACCCTACGAGCAGTACTTC
TRBJ2-5	-	TRBV6-1	-	CASSEVFRKETQYF	TGTGCCAGCAGTGAAGTTTTCAGGAAAGAGACCCAGTACTTC
TRBJ2-4	-	TRBV28	-	CASSLGSGKADF	TGTGCCAGCAGTTTGGGGTCTGGTAAGGCAGACTTC
TRBJ1-4	TRBD1	TRBV18	-	CASSPGGDRVPEKLFF	TGTGCCAGCTCACCGGGGGGGGACAGAGTCCCTGAAAAACTGTTTTTT
TRBJ2-1	-	TRBV25-1	-	CASKDSGAYNEQFF	TGTGCCAGCAAGGATTCGGGGGCATACAATGAGCAGTTCTTC
TRBJ2-7	TRBD2	TRBV6-5	-	CASSYGRGLAPYEQYF	TGTGCCAGCAGTTACGGGAGGGGACTAGCGCCCTACGAGCAGTACTTC
TRBJ1-3	-	TRBV4-1	-	CASSADISGNTIYF	TGCGCCAGCAGCGCGGACATCTCTGGAAACACCATATATTTT
TRBJ2-4	-	TRBV18	-	CASSPPVQNIQYF	TGTGCCAGCTCACCACCGGTACAAAACATTCAGTACTTC
TRBJ1-6	TRBD1	TRBV19	-	CASSPQGKSSYNSPLHF	TGTGCCAGTAGTCCACAGGGGAAGAGCTCCTATAATTCACCCCTCCACTTT
TRBJ2-2	-	TRBV11-3	-	CASSLIVFGELFF	TGTGCCAGCAGCTTAATAGTCTTCGGGGAGCTGTTTTTT
TRBJ2-1	TRBD1	TRBV18	-	CASSSFRGNYNEQFF	TGTGCCAGCTCATCTTTCAGGGGGAACTACAATGAGCAGTTCTTC
TRBJ2-3	TRBD2	TRBV9	-	CASSALAGASTDTQYF	TGTGCCAGCAGCGCGCTAGCGGGGGCTAGCACAGATACGCAGTATTTT
TRBJ2-7	-	TRBV6-1	-	CASTSDRPEAYEQYF	TGTGCCAGCACCTCCGACAGGCCTGAGGCCTACGAGCAGTACTTC
TRBJ2-1	TRBD2	TRBV6-5	-	CASRPTSGVYNEQFF	TGTGCCAGCAGGCCGACTAGCGGGGTCTACAATGAGCAGTTCTTC
TRBJ2-3	-	TRBV7-7	-	CASSSVKADTQYF	TGTGCTAGCAGCTCAGTAAAAGCGGATACGCAGTATTTT
TRBJ2-7	TRBD1	TRBV9	-	CASSVGGDREQDEQYF	TGTGCCAGCAGCGTAGGGGGGGACAGGGAGCAGGACGAGCAGTACTTC
TRBJ1-5	-	TRBV19	-	CASAKFGLIQPQHF	TGTGCCAGTGCTAAATTCGGACTTATCCAGCCCCAGCATTTT
TRBJ2-4	TRBD2	TRBV27	medium-sized	CASSYAGGYIQYF	TGTGCCAGCAGTTATGCGGGGGGATACATTCAGTACTTC
TRBJ2-3	-	TRBV7-9	-	CASSPGTFTGTQYF	TGTGCCAGCAGCCCCGGGACTTTCACCGGTACGCAGTATTTT
TRBJ1-4	-	TRBV18	-	CASSPGERATNEKLFF	TGTGCCAGCTCACCAGGGGAACGGGCAACTAATGAAAAACTGTTTTTT